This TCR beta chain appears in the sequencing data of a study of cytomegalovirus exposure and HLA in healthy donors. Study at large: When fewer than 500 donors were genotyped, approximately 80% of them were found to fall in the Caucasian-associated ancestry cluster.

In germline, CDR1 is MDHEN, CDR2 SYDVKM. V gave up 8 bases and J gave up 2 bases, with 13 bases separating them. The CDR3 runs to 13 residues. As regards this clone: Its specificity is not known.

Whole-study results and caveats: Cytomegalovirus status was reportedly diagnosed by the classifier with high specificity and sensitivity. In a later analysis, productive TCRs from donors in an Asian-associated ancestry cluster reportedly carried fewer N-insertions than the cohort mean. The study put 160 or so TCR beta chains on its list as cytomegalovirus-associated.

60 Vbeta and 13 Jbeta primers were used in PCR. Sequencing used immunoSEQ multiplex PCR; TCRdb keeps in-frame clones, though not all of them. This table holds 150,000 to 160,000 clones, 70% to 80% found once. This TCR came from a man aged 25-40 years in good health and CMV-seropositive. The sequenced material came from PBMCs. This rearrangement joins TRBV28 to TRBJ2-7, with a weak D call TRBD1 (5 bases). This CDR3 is CASSTGSAYEQYF. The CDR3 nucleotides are TGTGCCAGCTCAACAGGTTCCGCCTACGAGCAGTACTTC.